The 21 T cell receptor beta chains below come from one sample, sequenced in a study of cytomegalovirus exposure and HLA in healthy donors. Assay used: immunoSEQ multiplex PCR; TCRdb lists only in-frame clones, some missing. This table has under 200,000 clones, over 85% appearing once. The sample comprised PBMCs. The receptor set was obtained from a woman aged 18-29 years in good health and CMV-seropositive.

The chain uses TRBV6-5 and TRBJ1-2, with 8 bases aligning to TRBD1. The V segment lost 0 bases and the J segment 5 bases; nucleotides outside the gene matches: 2. Germline V gene data show CDR1 as MNHEY and CDR2 as SVGAGI. The CDR3 contains 14 residues. The chain's CDR3 is CASSYSRTGYGYTF. The CDR3 DNA sequence: TGTGCCAGCAGTTACTCGAGGACAGGGTATGGCTACACCTTC.

J is TRBJ1-2 and V is TRBV4-3, with TRBD1 as a possible D gene (5 bases). In germline, CDR1 is LGHNA, CDR2 YSLEER. The CDR3 runs 17 residues. V was clipped by 0 bases and J by 7 bases, with 21 bases between them. The CDR3 DNA is TGCGCCAGCAGCCAAGATCTCGGGGGGGGTCTTATCCGTGGCTACACCTTC. Its translation: CASSQDLGGGLIRGYTF.

The CDR3 bases are TGTGCCAGCAGTTACTCCAGGGCGGATGGCTACACCTTC. It codes for CASSYSRADGYTF. The V gene is TRBV6-5, the J gene TRBJ1-2, with D perhaps TRBD1 (5 bases). CDR1 is MNHEY and CDR2 is SVGAGI in the germline V gene. There are 13 residues in the CDR3. The germline V and J ends were trimmed by 0 bases and 6 bases, with 8 bases remaining between them.

The CDR3 reads CASSHGVSASGLSYNEQFF. In DNA form, the CDR3 reads TGTGCCAGCAGCCATGGAGTTTCGGCTAGCGGGTTATCCTACAATGAGCAGTTCTTC. The J gene is TRBJ2-1, the V gene TRBV7-9; TRBD2 agrees at 8 bases. V lost 5 bases and J lost 1; bases outside the gene matches: 16. This CDR3 comprises 19 residues. CDR1 is SEHNR and CDR2 is FQNEAQ in the germline V gene (reference sequence).

This rearrangement joins TRBV6-5 to TRBJ2-5; D remains unclear. Trimming cost V 2 bases and J 5 bases, with 9 bases left between them. CDR3 length equals 13 residues. Germline V lookup: CDR1 MNHEY, CDR2 SVGAGI. The CDR3 spells CASSYRSYETQYF. DNA for the CDR3: TGTGCCAGCAGTTACCGGAGTTACGAGACCCAGTACTTC.

This rearrangement joins TRBV4-3 to TRBJ2-7; D may be TRBD2 (5 bases). CDR1 and CDR2 from the germline V gene are LGHNA and YSLEER. The V end lost 7 bases, the J end lost 4 bases, and 17 bases lay between the germline ends. This CDR3 has 14 residues. The CDR3: CASKVGLASYEQYF. The CDR3 coding sequence is TGCGCCAGCAAAGTAGGTCTAGCATCATACGAGCAGTACTTC.

This chain connects TRBV27 to TRBJ2-7; D is uncertain. The CDR3 sequence is 12 residues long. V was trimmed by 4 bases and J by 2 bases, leaving 6 bases between them. Germline V gene sequence: CDR1 MNHEY, CDR2 SMNVEV (reference sequence). This CDR3 reads CASSSSTYEQYF. The CDR3 nucleotides are TGTGCCAGCAGTTCCTCTACCTACGAGCAGTACTTC.

V gene TRBV30 combines with J gene TRBJ1-5; possible D gene TRBD1, 6 bases. CDR3 length equals 15 residues. CDR1 is GTSNPN, CDR2 SVGIG, per germline (reference sequence). The V end was cut by 3 bases, the J end by 2 bases, with 14 bases between. The CDR3: CAWSFRAGGNQPQHF. The CDR3 region has the DNA TGTGCCTGGAGCTTTAGGGCAGGGGGCAATCAGCCCCAGCATTTT.

The chain joins TRBV4-1 to TRBJ2-1, with unresolved D. Per the germline V gene, CDR1 is MGHRA and CDR2 is YSYEKL. Trimming pared 1 base from V and 7 bases from J, leaving 5 bases between. This CDR3 has 12 residues. CDR3 region: CASSQGRNEQFF. The CDR3 DNA follows: TGCGCCAGCAGCCAAGGCAGGAATGAGCAGTTCTTC.

V and J are TRBV27 and TRBJ1-1; 7 bases match TRBD1. Per the germline V gene, CDR1 is MNHEY and CDR2 is SMNVEV (reference sequence). This CDR3 contains 13 residues. The ends lost 6 bases at V and 3 bases at J; junction bases unmatched: 4. CDR3 nucleotide sequence: TGTGCCAGCAGCCTACAGGGGTACACTGAAGCTTTCTTT. Its translation is CASSLQGYTEAFF.

The chain uses TRBV11-2 and TRBJ1-4; 7 bases match TRBD1. V gave up 5 bases and J gave up 7 bases; unmatched junction bases: 7. The germline V gene encodes CDR1 SGHAT and CDR2 FQNNGV. This CDR3 contains 14 residues. CDR3 sequence: CASSTTGVSEKLFF. The DNA for the CDR3 is TGTGCCAGCAGCACCACAGGGGTGTCTGAAAAACTGTTTTTT.

This rearrangement joins TRBV18 to TRBJ1-1; D remains unclear. This CDR3 is built from 15 residues. V was cut by 3 bases and J by 5 bases, with 16 bases left in between. CDR1 KGHSH and CDR2 LQKENI come from the germline V gene. CDR3 sequence reads: CASSPRGDQRTEAFF. The CDR3, as DNA: TGTGCCAGCTCACCGCGGGGAGACCAACGAACTGAAGCTTTCTTT.

This clone was seen only once. The chain combines TRBV19 with TRBJ1-1; 8 bases fit TRBD1. V trimming: 7 bases; J trimming: 1 base; junction bases outside the gene matches: 8. This CDR3 is 15 amino acids long. CDR1 is LNHDA and CDR2 is SQIVND in the germline V gene (reference sequence). CDR3 protein: CASKTGVPSNTEAFF. The CDR3 region has the DNA TGTGCCAGTAAGACAGGGGTCCCGTCGAACACTGAAGCTTTCTTT.

This rearrangement joins TRBV2 to TRBJ2-7; possibly TRBD1 for D (6 bases). Trimming cost V 3 bases and J 2 bases, with 11 bases left between them. The CDR3 runs to 14 residues. Germline V gene sequence: CDR1 SNHLY, CDR2 FYNNEI. The CDR3 reads CASSDWTETYEQYF. The CDR3 nucleotides are TGTGCCAGCAGTGATTGGACAGAAACCTACGAGCAGTACTTC.

The rearrangement joins TRBV7-9 to TRBJ1-5, with unresolved D. V lost 2 bases and J lost 5, with 7 bases in between. Germline CDR1 and CDR2: SEHNR and FQNEAQ (reference sequence). The CDR3 is made up of 13 amino acids. DNA of the CDR3: TGTGCCAGCAGCTTACACACAGATCAGCCCCAGCATTTT. This codes for CASSLHTDQPQHF.

The chain links TRBV6-1 to TRBJ2-7; 10 nucleotides agree with TRBD1. The CDR3 spans 13 residues. Germline V gene sequence: CDR1 MNHNS, CDR2 SASEGT. V lost 6 bases to trimming and J lost 6 bases; unmatched junction nucleotides: 5. For the CDR3, the DNA is TGTGCCAGCAGCCGGGACAGGGGCTCCGAGCAGTACTTC. It specifies CASSRDRGSEQYF.

The chain has TRBV29-1 and TRBJ1-3; D gene ambiguous. The V and J ends lost 7 bases and 3 bases respectively, with 7 bases between them. CDR1 and CDR2 from the germline V gene are SQVTM and ANQGSEA. The CDR3 totals 11 residues. The CDR3 nucleotides are TGCAGCGCGTTGTTTGGAAACACCATATATTTT. Its protein is CSALFGNTIYF.

The CDR3 region has the DNA TGCGCCAGCAGCTTGGGTTTAGCCCGCGAGCAGTACTTC. Residues: CASSLGLAREQYF. This chain connects TRBV5-1 to TRBJ2-7; D unclear. CDR3 length: 13 amino acids. The V gene lost 0 bases and the J gene lost 6 bases, with 10 bases spanning the gap. The germline gives CDR1 SGHRS, CDR2 YFSETQ.

The chain couples TRBV19 to TRBJ1-4, with a weak D call TRBD1 (6 bases). This CDR3 is 14 amino acids long. Germline CDR1 and CDR2: LNHDA and SQIVND (reference sequence). V was shortened by 4 bases and J by 3 bases, with 9 bases between the two germline ends. The CDR3 is CASSRGGPNEKLFF. The DNA for the CDR3 is TGTGCCAGTAGTAGAGGGGGTCCTAATGAAAAACTGTTTTTT.

This clone occurred a few times. The chain has TRBV5-1 and TRBJ2-2, with 12 bases lining up with TRBD2. The CDR3 contains 17 residues. Looked up from germline, CDR1 is SGHRS and CDR2 is YFSETQ. V lost 4 bases and J lost 6; bases outside the gene matches: 10. CDR3 protein: CASSQEPSGRVSGELFF. CDR3 DNA: TGCGCCAGCAGCCAGGAGCCTAGCGGGAGGGTCTCCGGGGAGCTGTTTTTT.

This chain joins TRBV28 and TRBJ2-1; TRBD2 aligns across 13 bases. Germline CDR1 reads MDHEN; CDR2 reads SYDVKM. The CDR3 runs 20 residues. Trimming took 2 bases from V and 0 from J; bases not matched to a gene: 10. The CDR3 DNA is TGTGCCAGCAGTTTAACCCTAGGGACTAGCGGGGTTAGCTCCTACAATGAGCAGTTCTTC. It yields the protein CASSLTLGTSGVSSYNEQFF.